This entry features one T cell receptor (beta chain) sequence. Antigen: not known. J lost 7 bases, V lost 5 bases, and 2 bases had no gene match. The germline V gene encodes CDR1 SEHNR and CDR2 FQNEAQ (reference sequence). The CDR3 totals 13 residues. This sample is drawn from a study of cytomegalovirus exposure and HLA in healthy donors. Study-level points and caveats: Clonal expansion, a later analysis showed, was greater in HLA-associated TCR beta chains than in equally common others. According to a later analysis, most TCR beta chains associated with CMV appeared HLA-restricted.

Use of 60 Vbeta and 13 Jbeta primers characterized the PCR. The method was immunoSEQ multiplex PCR; TCRdb's version includes in-frame clones alone and lacks a portion of them. This sample has over 120,000 clones; 9.7% occur once, and the top ten carry about 1.9%. The clonotype comes from a man aged 50 or older in good health and CMV-seronegative. The rearrangement joins TRBV7-9 to TRBJ2-5; 12 bases agree with TRBD2. The specimen sequenced was PBMCs. The CDR3 protein is CASSQTSGGTQYF. In DNA, the CDR3 is TGTGCCAGCAGCCAGACTAGCGGGGGGACCCAGTACTTC.